Each of the 30 T cell receptor beta chains below was sequenced from the same sample in a study of OX40 agonist ivuxolimab in advanced cancers. The repertoire was sequenced with immunoSEQ multiplex PCR; TCRdb's copy has only in-frame clones and lacks some. The sample shows over 40,000 clones, 65% to 85% of them seen only once. The specimen was CD4+ or CD8+ T cells sorted from blood, collected in a trial of the OX40 agonist ivuxolimab. Receptors originate from an adult with an advanced solid tumor such as melanoma, head and neck, liver or kidney cancer.

The chain combines TRBV7-2 with TRBJ1-6; 10 nucleotides match TRBD1. The germline V gene has CDR1 SGHTA and CDR2 FQGNSA. This CDR3 has 16 amino acids. V shed 4 bases, J shed 9 bases, and the junction held 9 bases outside the gene matches. The CDR3 DNA reads as TGTGCCAGCAGCTCCCGGGGGGGGACAGGGGCTTCACCCCTCCACTTT. This translates into CASSSRGGTGASPLHF.

The rearrangement links TRBV28 to TRBJ1-2, with D perhaps matching TRBD1 (6 bases). Germline CDR1 reads MDHEN; CDR2 reads SYDVKM. The CDR3 contains 12 residues. V shed 4 bases and J shed 7 bases, with 10 bases lying between them. The CDR3 sequence: CASSYRVGGYTF. For the CDR3, the DNA is TGTGCCAGCAGTTACAGGGTGGGTGGCTACACCTTC.

This chain joins TRBV19 and TRBJ2-6; 14 bases line up with TRBD2. Per germline, CDR1 LNHDA and CDR2 SQIVND (reference sequence). The trim removed 6 bases at V and 1 base at J, leaving 14 bases unmatched. This CDR3 is built from 21 residues. CDR3 loop: CASRLGRLAGGPGSGANVLTF. CDR3 coding DNA: TGTGCCAGTAGGTTAGGGAGACTAGCGGGAGGGCCGGGGTCTGGGGCCAACGTCCTGACTTTC.

This chain uses TRBV9 with TRBJ2-3, with 7 bases matching TRBD2. The V segment lost 7 bases and the J segment 4 bases; nucleotides outside the gene matches: 6. The length of the CDR3 is 13 residues. Germline loops: CDR1 SGDLS, CDR2 YYNGEE. CDR3 DNA: TGTGCCAGCCTGCGGGAGTGTTCAGATACGCAGTATTTT. Translating gives CASLRECSDTQYF.

This clone was detected only a few times. This chain connects TRBV30 to TRBJ1-1; D not resolved. Trimming left V 1 base short and J 1 base short, with 10 bases between. Germline V gives CDR1 GTSNPN, CDR2 SVGIG (reference sequence). This CDR3 has 14 residues. The CDR3 is CAWSAPQANTEAFF. CDR3 nucleotide sequence: TGTGCCTGGAGTGCCCCCCAGGCGAACACTGAAGCTTTCTTT.

The chain uses TRBV4-1 and TRBJ1-1; D ambiguous. V was pared by 0 bases and J by 1 base, with 9 bases between. CDR3 length: 15 amino acids. In germline, CDR1 is MGHRA, CDR2 YSYEKL. CDR3 in amino acids: CASSQEVGRNTEAFF. The DNA for the CDR3 is TGCGCCAGCAGCCAAGAGGTAGGGCGGAACACTGAAGCTTTCTTT.

With regard to this clone: Germline and junction disagree at one end, which may indicate a read error. V usage is TRBV6-6 and J usage is TRBJ2-4; D may be TRBD1 or TRBD2 (5 bases each). Germline V gene lookup returns CDR1 MNHNY and CDR2 SVGAGI (reference sequence). The CDR3 length is 14 residues. This CDR3 reads CAGSNGAIQNIQYF. The CDR3 DNA is TGTGCCGGCAGTAACGGGGCCATTCAAAACATTCAGTACTTC.

The J gene is TRBJ1-3, the V gene TRBV29-1; D ambiguous. Germline CDR1 and CDR2: SQVTM and ANQGSEA. Trimming shortened V by 6 bases and J by 0 bases, and 6 bases separated the two germline ends. The CDR3 has 12 residues. In nucleotides, the CDR3 is TGCAGCGTAAGAATCTCTGGAAACACCATATATTTT. This sequence encodes CSVRISGNTIYF.

V usage is TRBV4-1 and J usage is TRBJ2-7, with TRBD1 matching over 9 bases. The CDR3 consists of 15 residues. The V segment lost 3 bases and the J segment 11 bases; nucleotides outside the gene matches: 14. Germline V lookup: CDR1 MGHRA, CDR2 YSYEKL. CDR3 protein: CASSQGGTGSRGEYF. The CDR3 coding sequence is TGCGCCAGCAGCCAGGGAGGGACAGGGTCTAGGGGAGAGTACTTC.

The sample holds one count of this clone. The chain carries TRBV9 and TRBJ2-3; a weak D match, TRBD2 (5 bases). The CDR3 covers 15 residues. Trimming shortened V by 4 bases and J by 0 bases, and 12 bases separated the two germline ends. The germline CDR1 and CDR2 sequences are SGDLS and YYNGEE. CDR3 loop: CASSPSGQSTDTQYF. The CDR3 DNA reads TGTGCCAGCAGCCCAAGCGGTCAAAGCACAGATACGCAGTATTTT.

The V and J genes are TRBV11-2 and TRBJ1-1; 7 positions agree with TRBD1. V gave up 4 bases and J gave up 3 bases; unmatched junction bases: 5. This CDR3 region has 14 residues. Germline assignment: CDR1 SGHAT and CDR2 FQNNGV. Written as DNA, the CDR3 is TGTGCCAGCAGCTACCTCCAGGGGGACACTGAAGCTTTCTTT. This encodes CASSYLQGDTEAFF.

On this clone itself: Within the sample, other DNA sequences also encode this same CDR3. This sequence joins TRBV7-2 and TRBJ2-7, with D possibly TRBD1 on 5 matching bases. CDR3 size: 18 residues. V was clipped by 1 base and J by 4 bases, with 23 bases between them. Germline V CDR1 and CDR2: SGHTA, FQGNSA. CDR3: CASSLVVNDRWTLYEQYF. The CDR3, as DNA: TGTGCCAGCAGCTTAGTAGTTAATGACCGGTGGACATTATACGAGCAGTACTTC.

This chain connects TRBV11-2 to TRBJ2-3, with D possibly being TRBD2 (6 bases). The V end lost 2 bases, the J end lost 0 bases, and 18 bases lay between the germline ends. The CDR3 sequence is 18 residues long. CDR1 and CDR2 (germline): SGHAT, FQNNGV. Written as DNA, the CDR3 is TGTGCCAGCAGCTTAAGGAGGGATTCCCTCTTTAGCACAGATACGCAGTATTTT. This sequence encodes CASSLRRDSLFSTDTQYF.

The sample holds one count of this clone. The V and J genes are TRBV5-1 and TRBJ1-3; 12 bases align to TRBD1. The junction had 12 bases not matched to a gene; V was cut back by 5 bases and J by 3 bases. Germline V gene data show CDR1 as SGHRS and CDR2 as YFSETQ. CDR3 length: 18 residues. CDR3: CASSPQPGQGAGGNTIYF. The CDR3 DNA is TGCGCCAGCAGTCCCCAACCGGGACAGGGGGCCGGTGGAAACACCATATATTTT.

The chain is built from TRBV7-8 and TRBJ1-2; a weak D match, TRBD1 (5 bases). Germline V gives CDR1 SGHVS, CDR2 FQNEAQ. CDR3 length equals 12 residues. V lost 3 bases, J lost 4 bases, and 6 bases lay in between. The CDR3 sequence is CASSLDIYGYTF. Written as DNA, the CDR3 is TGTGCCAGCAGCTTGGACATCTATGGCTACACCTTC.

This chain joins TRBV5-4 and TRBJ2-5; no clear D. V was cut by 0 bases and J by 2 bases, with 8 bases left in between. The germline V gene encodes CDR1 SGHNT and CDR2 YYREEE (reference sequence). The CDR3 totals 14 residues. The CDR3 reads CASSLASVQETQYF. The CDR3 bases are TGTGCCAGCAGCTTGGCCAGTGTACAAGAGACCCAGTACTTC.

The J gene is TRBJ2-7, the V gene TRBV27, with 10 bases lining up with TRBD2. After removal of 4 bases from V and 2 bases from J, the junction contained 5 bases not matched to a gene. Germline V gives CDR1 MNHEY, CDR2 SMNVEV (reference sequence). CDR3 length: 15 amino acids. CDR3 sequence (DNA): TGTGCCAGCAGTTACCGGACTAGCGGAGCCTACGAGCAGTACTTC. Encoded protein: CASSYRTSGAYEQYF.

The gene calls are TRBV4-1 and TRBJ1-2; D gene unclear. The CDR3 is 13 residues long. Germline CDR1 is MGHRA and CDR2 is YSYEKL. Trimming left V 2 bases short and J 4 bases short, with 8 bases between. This CDR3 is CASSQPLGYGYTF. The DNA of the CDR3 is TGCGCCAGCAGCCAACCCTTGGGCTATGGCTACACCTTC.

The table lists this clone with a few counts. The V call is TRBV7-2, the J call TRBJ1-3; TRBD1 might be the D (5 bases). This CDR3 has 12 amino acids. The ends were cut back, 7 bases at V and 4 bases at J, with 8 bases in the middle. CDR1 and CDR2 (germline): SGHTA, FQGNSA. Here the CDR3 DNA reads TGTGCCAGCAAGGGGTCAGGAAACACCATATATTTT. Protein sequence: CASKGSGNTIYF.

This clone has more than one count but fewer than ten. The J gene is TRBJ2-5, the V gene TRBV5-1; maybe TRBD2 (5 bases). With 0 bases removed from V and 5 bases from J, the gap between germline ends came to 11 bases. The CDR3 is 14 residues long. The germline V gene has CDR1 SGHRS and CDR2 YFSETQ. CDR3 region: CASSLGLASETQYF. The CDR3 nucleotides read TGCGCCAGCAGCTTGGGCCTAGCATCCGAGACCCAGTACTTC.

This chain joins TRBV6-4 and TRBJ2-2; D not certain. Trimming took off 6 bases at V and 2 bases at J, with 4 bases between the two ends. Germline assignment: CDR1 MRHNA and CDR2 SNTAGT. The CDR3 sequence is 12 residues long. CDR3 amino acids: CASSINTGELFF. Here the CDR3 DNA reads TGTGCCAGCAGCATAAACACCGGGGAGCTGTTTTTT.

This chain links TRBV6-5 with TRBJ1-6, with D possibly being TRBD1 (5 bases). The CDR3 has 14 amino acids. Germline V lookup: CDR1 MNHEY, CDR2 SVGAGI. V was clipped by 0 bases and J by 10 bases, with 10 bases between them. Here the CDR3 reads CASSYSRGDSPLHF. In DNA form, the CDR3 reads TGTGCCAGCAGTTACTCGAGGGGAGACTCACCCCTCCACTTT.

This chain connects TRBV7-2 to TRBJ2-5, with TRBD1 matching over 8 bases. The CDR3 covers 15 residues. V dropped 1 base and J dropped 2; count of bases not matched to a gene: 3. Germline values: CDR1 SGHTA, CDR2 FQGNSA. CDR3 bases: TGTGCCAGCAGCTTAGGGACAGGGAGGCAAGAGACCCAGTACTTC. It is translated as CASSLGTGRQETQYF.

V usage is TRBV6-5 and J usage is TRBJ1-5, with 7 bases fitting TRBD1. The V and J ends lost 0 bases and 3 bases, in that order; junction bases with no gene match: 5. The CDR3 has 16 amino acids. Germline-derived CDR1 and CDR2 are MNHEY and SVGAGI. The CDR3, as DNA: TGTGCCAGCAGTTACTCTCCAGGGACAGACAATCAGCCCCAGCATTTT. It yields the protein CASSYSPGTDNQPQHF.

The chain carries TRBV5-6 and TRBJ2-2; 9 bases line up with TRBD1. CDR3 length equals 16 residues. CDR1 SGHDT and CDR2 YYEEEE come from the germline V gene. V lost 4 bases to trimming and J lost 3 bases; unmatched junction nucleotides: 7. CDR3 sequence (DNA): TGTGCCAGCAGCCCACTGGGACAGGGCGACACCGGGGAGCTGTTTTTT. Amino acid sequence: CASSPLGQGDTGELFF.

The chain is built from TRBV18 and TRBJ1-3, with D uncertain. The CDR3 loop spans 13 amino acids. V was trimmed by 4 bases and J by 6 bases, leaving 10 bases between them. The germline CDR1 and CDR2 sequences are KGHSH and LQKENI. The CDR3 reads CASSHSATNTIYF. Written as DNA, the CDR3 is TGTGCCAGCTCACACTCGGCGACAAACACCATATATTTT.

A single count supports this clone. V gene TRBV7-3 combines with J gene TRBJ1-1; no clear D gene. The germline gives CDR1 SGHTA, CDR2 FQGTGA. The V end lost 6 bases, the J end lost 9 bases, and 14 bases lay between the germline ends. This CDR3 contains 12 residues. CDR3 residues: CASSIPGRKAFF. The CDR3 DNA sequence: TGTGCCAGCAGTATTCCTGGACGGAAAGCTTTCTTT.

V gene TRBV30 combines with J gene TRBJ2-5; D might be TRBD1 (6 bases). Per the germline V gene, CDR1 is GTSNPN and CDR2 is SVGIG (reference sequence). CDR3 length: 13 amino acids. V dropped 2 bases and J dropped 4 bases, with 11 bases sitting between them. This CDR3 reads CAWSTIRGETQYF. DNA of the CDR3: TGTGCCTGGAGTACTATCAGGGGAGAGACCCAGTACTTC.

V usage is TRBV5-1 and J usage is TRBJ2-6; D remains unclear. This CDR3 contains 15 residues. Trimming removed 0 bases from V and 4 bases from J, with 8 bases in between. The germline gives CDR1 SGHRS, CDR2 YFSETQ. CDR3 sequence reads: CASSLGGTGANVLTF. The CDR3 DNA is TGCGCCAGCAGCTTGGGGGGTACCGGGGCCAACGTCCTGACTTTC.

The chain carries TRBV18 and TRBJ2-2; maybe TRBD1 (5 bases). Germline V gene sequence: CDR1 KGHSH, CDR2 LQKENI. V shed 2 bases and J shed 2 bases, with 12 bases lying between them. This CDR3 has 16 amino acids. The CDR3 sequence: CASSPAGLVNTGELFF. The CDR3 nucleotides are TGTGCCAGCTCACCAGCAGGGTTGGTTAACACCGGGGAGCTGTTTTTT.